This TCR beta chain was sequenced during a study of vaccination effects on CD4 cells after COVID-19. A word on this clone: As yet, its antigen is unknown.

The CDR3 is 13 residues long. The J segment lost 9 bases and the V segment lost 4 bases, leaving 8 bases of the junction unmatched. Germline V gene sequence: CDR1 LNHDA, CDR2 SQIVND (reference sequence). The authors isolated CD4+ T cells after roughly eleven days of culture. Two doses of BNT162b2 or mRNA-1273 vaccine were administered to participants. The authors exchanged half the medium for IL-2 medium on days 3 and 7. TCRdb's copy holds only in-frame clones and misses some; the assay was immunoSEQ multiplex PCR. The table shows 45,000 or so clones, with 60% to 75% occurring only once. The gene calls are TRBV19 and TRBJ1-2; the match to TRBD1 covers 7 bases. This TCR came from a human donor who received a COVID-19 vaccine. This specimen consisted of CD4+ T cells from PBMCs cultured without peptide, obtained after COVID-19 vaccination. As DNA, the CDR3 is TGTGCCAGTAGTACCCGGGACAGTCACCGCTACACCTTC. This sequence encodes CASSTRDSHRYTF.